Following are 23 T cell receptor beta chains from one sample sequenced in a study of blood T cell repertoires in COVID-19. Clones were sequenced by immunoSEQ multiplex PCR, and TCRdb holds only the in-frame ones, with some missing. This sample yields around 46,000 clones, of which 80% to 90% are seen a single time; about a third belongs to the top ten. The source material was peripheral blood. These receptor sequences come from a woman older than 75 with COVID-19, enrolled during active disease.

This chain joins TRBV29-1 and TRBJ2-3, with a tentative D call TRBD2 (7 bases). The germline V gene has CDR1 SQVTM and CDR2 ANQGSEA. V dropped 5 bases and J dropped 4 bases, with 16 bases sitting between them. The CDR3 spans 14 residues. CDR3 sequence reads: CSVRGGPGADTQYF. In nucleotides, the CDR3 is TGCAGCGTTAGGGGGGGGCCCGGGGCAGATACGCAGTATTTT.

The chain carries TRBV6-2 or TRBV6-3 and TRBJ2-7; D is perhaps TRBD2 (6 bases). Trimming cost V 4 bases and J 2 bases, with 18 bases left between them. The CDR3 length is 16 residues. Germline lookup yields CDR1 MNHEY and CDR2 SVGEGT. The CDR3 DNA reads as TGTGCCAGCAGTTTCGACGGGACGGGGGTGGCCTACGAGCAGTACTTC. It yields the protein CASSFDGTGVAYEQYF.

V is TRBV4-1 and J is TRBJ1-4; 7 positions match TRBD1. The length of the CDR3 is 15 residues. The germline V gene has CDR1 MGHRA and CDR2 YSYEKL. Unmatched junction bases numbered 7, after V lost 4 bases and J lost 5 bases. CDR3 bases: TGCGCCAGCAGCCCGTGGGACAGATCAAATGAAAAACTGTTTTTT. It encodes CASSPWDRSNEKLFF.

This rearrangement joins TRBV6-1 to TRBJ1-1; the match to TRBD1 covers 12 bases. The V and J ends lost 2 bases and 10 bases, in that order; junction bases with no gene match: 11. There are 16 residues in the CDR3. Looked up from germline, CDR1 is MNHNS and CDR2 is SASEGT. CDR3 in DNA: TGTGCCAGCAGTGAAAGGGACAGGGGGCCCCGCTTAATAGCTTTCTTT. It codes for CASSERDRGPRLIAFF.

For this clone: The junction and the germline gene differ at one end; a read error may be behind it. The chain combines TRBV3-1 (or the pseudogene TRBV3-2) with TRBJ2-2; D perhaps matches TRBD1 (7 bases). Germline-derived CDR1 and CDR2 are LGHDT and YNNKEL (reference sequence). This CDR3 is built from 15 residues. CDR3 bases: TGTGCCAGCAACCAAGGAGGAGGGGGCATCGGGGAGCTGTTTTTT. Its translation: CASNQGGGGIGELFF.

V usage is TRBV15 and J usage is TRBJ2-7, with 13 positions matching TRBD2. Trimming removed 3 bases from V and 4 bases from J; junction bases left unmatched: 6. The germline gives CDR1 LNHNV, CDR2 YYDKDF (reference sequence). This CDR3 has 16 residues. This CDR3 is CATSSGRTSGSYEQYF. CDR3 sequence (DNA): TGTGCCACCAGCAGCGGCCGGACTAGCGGGAGTTACGAGCAGTACTTC. The whole variable domain, remainder taken from reference TRBV15 and TRBJ2-7, is DAMVIQNPRYQVTQFGKPVTLSCSQTLNHNVMYWYQQKSSQAPKLLFHYYDKDFNNEADTPDNFQSRRPNTSFCFLDIRSPGLGDTAMYLCATSSGRTSGSYEQYFGPGTRLTVT.

CDR3 amino acids: CASSYPTSGSSYEQYF. DNA of the CDR3: TGTGCCAGCAGTTACCCGACTAGCGGGAGCTCCTACGAGCAGTACTTC. The chain combines TRBV6-5 with TRBJ2-7; 12 bases align to TRBD2. This CDR3 is built from 16 residues. Germline V CDR1 and CDR2: MNHEY, SVGAGI. With 2 bases clipped from V and 0 bases from J, the junction kept 2 bases outside the gene matches.

The table lists this clone with a count of one. This chain joins TRBV7-8 and TRBJ1-2, with 9 bases matching TRBD1. V lost 6 bases, J lost 3 bases, and 14 bases stayed unmatched. This CDR3 comprises 17 residues. Per the germline V gene, CDR1 is SGHVS and CDR2 is FQNEAQ. In nucleotides, the CDR3 is TGTGCCAGCAGAGCCGGGACAGGGCAACTTGCGTACTATGGCTACACCTTC. It codes for CASRAGTGQLAYYGYTF.

The chain uses TRBV27 and TRBJ1-2, with TRBD1 matching over 8 bases. Germline CDR1 reads MNHEY; CDR2 reads SMNVEV (reference sequence). Trimming took 6 bases from V and 9 from J; bases not matched to a gene: 9. There are 13 residues in the CDR3. CDR3 nucleotide sequence: TGTGCCAGCAGCCTAAACGGACAGGGTCGCTACACCTTC. Translated: CASSLNGQGRYTF.

The rearrangement joins TRBV19 to TRBJ2-3, with D unclear. This CDR3 region has 15 residues. Trimming removed 3 bases at V and 1 base at J, with 11 bases between. From germline, CDR1 is LNHDA and CDR2 SQIVND (reference sequence). CDR3 amino acids: CASSMVERGTDTQYF. The CDR3, as DNA: TGTGCCAGTAGTATGGTTGAACGCGGCACAGATACGCAGTATTTT.

The DNA for the CDR3 is TGTGCCAGCAGGACAGGGTATGGCTACACCTTC. Amino acids: CASRTGYGYTF. The J gene is TRBJ1-2, the V gene TRBV6-5, with 7 bases identical to TRBD1. This CDR3 has 11 residues. Germline V lookup: CDR1 MNHEY, CDR2 SVGAGI. Unmatched junction bases numbered 0, after V lost 6 bases and J lost 5 bases.

DNA for the CDR3: TGCGCCAGCAGTCAAACTCCGACAGGAATATATCGACAGCCCCAGCATTTT. It translates to CASSQTPTGIYRQPQHF. The gene calls are TRBV23-1 and TRBJ1-5; the D gene is possibly TRBD1 (6 bases). TRBV23-1 counts as an open reading frame of uncertain function. The V end lost 2 bases, the J end lost 7 bases, and 21 bases lay between the germline ends. The CDR3 contains 17 residues.

This clone was seen just once. CDR3: CASSNFPGGRYEQYF. The CDR3 DNA follows: TGTGCCAGCAGTAATTTTCCGGGAGGCCGCTACGAGCAGTACTTC. V usage is TRBV27 and J usage is TRBJ2-7, with TRBD2 matching 7 bases. The CDR3 contains 15 residues. CDR1 is MNHEY, CDR2 SMNVEV, per germline (reference sequence). The V and J ends lost 5 bases and 3 bases, in that order; junction bases with no gene match: 10.

The chain links TRBV7-2 to TRBJ1-1; D perhaps matches TRBD1 (5 bases). Germline-derived CDR1 and CDR2 are SGHTA and FQGNSA. The germline V and J ends were trimmed by 5 bases and 4 bases, with 11 bases remaining between them. This CDR3 has 13 amino acids. This CDR3 is CASSRQRSTEAFF. DNA for the CDR3: TGTGCCAGCAGCCGACAGAGGAGCACTGAAGCTTTCTTT.

This clone has a single count. The genes are TRBV28 and TRBJ2-3, with 7 bases matching TRBD2. The junction had 9 bases not matched to a gene; V was cut back by 5 bases and J by 4 bases. This CDR3 is built from 15 residues. From germline, CDR1 is MDHEN and CDR2 SYDVKM. The CDR3 protein is CASSLQDGRPDTQYF. As DNA, the CDR3 is TGTGCCAGCAGTCTACAGGACGGGAGGCCAGATACGCAGTATTTT.

The rearrangement joins TRBV9 to TRBJ2-2, with a possible D match to TRBD1 (6 bases). Germline V lookup: CDR1 SGDLS, CDR2 YYNGEE. The V end was cut by 0 bases, the J end by 7 bases, with 10 bases between. The CDR3 is 14 amino acids. CDR3 region: CASSVGWGLGELFF. DNA of the CDR3: TGTGCCAGCAGCGTAGGGTGGGGGCTCGGGGAGCTGTTTTTT. Looking up the rest from reference TRBV9 and TRBJ2-2 gives the full variable domain: DSGVTQTPKHLITATGQRVTLRCSPRSGDLSVYWYQQSLDQGLQFLIQYYNGEERAKGNILERFSAQQFPDLHSELNLSSLELGDSALYFCASSVGWGLGELFFGEGSRLTVL.

The chain couples TRBV5-4 to TRBJ2-3; 7 bases fit TRBD1. The junction had 13 bases not matched to a gene; V was cut back by 0 bases and J by 0 bases. Germline V CDR1 and CDR2: SGHNT, YYREEE (reference sequence). The CDR3 is 19 residues long. The CDR3 loop is CASSLGARRAGGSTDTQYF. CDR3 nucleotides: TGTGCCAGCAGCTTGGGAGCCCGCCGGGCAGGGGGAAGCACAGATACGCAGTATTTT.

The chain joins TRBV28 to TRBJ1-2; D may be TRBD1 (6 bases). Trimming stripped 3 bases from V and 7 bases from J, with 9 bases between. The germline V gene encodes CDR1 MDHEN and CDR2 SYDVKM. The CDR3 runs to 12 residues. CDR3 amino acids: CASSFQDSGYTF. CDR3 in DNA: TGTGCCAGCAGTTTCCAGGACAGTGGCTACACCTTC.

The chain employs TRBV10-3 and TRBJ1-5, with 7 bases aligning to TRBD1. The CDR3 length is 16 residues. Germline CDR1 is ENHRY and CDR2 is SYGVKD. V gave up 2 bases and J gave up 7 bases; unmatched junction bases: 11. CDR3 nucleotide sequence: TGTGCCATCAGTGAGAGGGCGTCAGGGGGAGGCCAGCCCCAGCATTTT. As protein: CAISERASGGGQPQHF.

This clone was recorded only once. The chain is built from TRBV19 and TRBJ2-2, with a tentative D call TRBD2 (5 bases). Germline V gene lookup returns CDR1 LNHDA and CDR2 SQIVND (reference sequence). The CDR3 extends over 15 amino acids. V lost 8 bases and J 1 base, leaving 14 bases between the germline ends. The CDR3 nucleotides are TGTGCCAGTTCCCTGCGCGGGTTGAACACCGGGGAGCTGTTTTTT. Protein sequence: CASSLRGLNTGELFF. The full variable domain, with the rest looked up from reference TRBV19 and TRBJ2-2, is DGGITQSPKYLFRKEGQNVTLSCEQNLNHDAMYWYRQDPGQGLRLIYYSQIVNDFQKGDIAEGYSVSREKKESFPLTVTSAQKNPTAFYLCASSLRGLNTGELFFGEGSRLTVL.

This clone was seen only a few times. This chain links TRBV18 with TRBJ1-6, with 7 bases aligning to TRBD1. The length of the CDR3 is 14 residues. CDR1 and CDR2 from the germline V gene are KGHSH and LQKENI. J lost 7 bases, V lost 2 bases, and 2 bases had no gene match. The CDR3 protein is CASSPVTGNSPLHF. The CDR3 DNA is TGTGCCAGCTCACCAGTGACAGGGAATTCACCCCTCCACTTT.

The chain joins TRBV19 to TRBJ1-5, with TRBD1 matching over 8 bases. With 9 bases clipped from V and 6 bases from J, the junction kept 16 bases outside the gene matches. This CDR3 has 16 residues. Germline CDR1 LNHDA, CDR2 SQIVND (reference sequence). The CDR3 DNA sequence: TGTGCCAGCATACAATCCGGGACAGGAGGTGGTCAGCCCCAGCATTTT. Its translation: CASIQSGTGGGQPQHF.

The V call is TRBV12-3 or TRBV12-4, the J call TRBJ2-1; perhaps TRBD2 as D (6 bases). Trimming removed 5 bases at V and 11 bases at J, with 13 bases between. This CDR3 comprises 12 residues. The CDR3 here is CASSPWTTQQFF. The CDR3 nucleotides read TGTGCCAGCAGTCCTTGGACTACCCAGCAGTTCTTC.